The 21 T cell receptor beta chains listed next were all sequenced from one sample in a study of blood T cell repertoires in COVID-19. Measured with immunoSEQ multiplex PCR; TCRdb has only the in-frame clones, and not every one. The sample carries over 400,000 clones, 86% recorded once. Source material: peripheral blood. These receptors were collected from a woman aged 30 to 39 with active or convalescent COVID-19.

The CDR3 region has the DNA TGTGCCAGCAGGACAGGGGGCCTATGGGAGACCCAGTACTTC. It yields the protein CASRTGGLWETQYF. The chain joins TRBV27 to TRBJ2-5; the match to TRBD1 covers 10 bases. The CDR3 is 14 residues long. Germline CDR1 is MNHEY and CDR2 is SMNVEV (reference sequence). J gave up 5 bases and V 6 bases, and 6 bases lay outside the gene matches.

This chain joins TRBV5-1 and TRBJ2-3, with D perhaps TRBD1 (6 bases). V lost 0 bases and J lost 2, with 13 bases in between. Looked up from germline, CDR1 is SGHRS and CDR2 is YFSETQ. The CDR3 is 16 residues long. The CDR3 region is CASSLDGGPPTDTQYF. The CDR3, as DNA: TGCGCCAGCAGCTTGGATGGGGGCCCACCCACAGATACGCAGTATTTT.

The chain has TRBV9 and TRBJ2-7; 12 nucleotides align to TRBD1. Germline trimming cut 3 bases from V and 4 bases from J; bases unmatched to any gene: 2. Germline V gene sequence: CDR1 SGDLS, CDR2 YYNGEE. This CDR3 spans 14 amino acids. The CDR3 loop is CASSEGQGAYEQYF. The CDR3 nucleotides read TGTGCCAGCAGCGAGGGACAGGGGGCATACGAGCAGTACTTC.

The chain's CDR3 is CASSSEGQRYGYTF. DNA of the CDR3: TGCGCCAGCAGCTCGGAGGGACAGCGCTATGGCTACACCTTC. The rearrangement uses TRBV5-1 and TRBJ1-2; 7 positions match TRBD1. Germline assignment: CDR1 SGHRS and CDR2 YFSETQ. The CDR3 consists of 14 residues. J gave up 4 bases and V 3 bases, and 6 bases lay outside the gene matches.

The V and J genes are TRBV19 and TRBJ1-1, with D possibly being TRBD1 (5 bases). The ends were cut back, 6 bases at V and 2 bases at J, with 16 bases in the middle. Germline lookup yields CDR1 LNHDA and CDR2 SQIVND (reference sequence). The CDR3 has 15 amino acids. CDR3 sequence reads: CASSTQRDLNTEAFF. The CDR3 DNA sequence: TGTGCCAGTAGCACCCAAAGGGACTTAAACACTGAAGCTTTCTTT.

The V call is TRBV5-1, the J call TRBJ2-2; no clear D gene. V gave up 0 bases and J gave up 0 bases, with 6 bases separating them. In germline, CDR1 is SGHRS, CDR2 YFSETQ. This CDR3 comprises 15 residues. The DNA of the CDR3 is TGCGCCAGCAGCTTGGGACAAACGAACACCGGGGAGCTGTTTTTT. Amino acid sequence: CASSLGQTNTGELFF.

The chain is built from TRBV30 and TRBJ1-5; D remains ambiguous. Germline CDR1 GTSNPN, CDR2 SVGIG (reference sequence). CDR3 length: 10 residues. Trimming cost V 3 bases and J 9 bases, with 6 bases left between them. CDR3 nucleotides: TGTGCCTGGAGGCGGGGGCCCCAGCATTTT. Residues: CAWRRGPQHF.

The chain carries TRBV5-1 and TRBJ2-1, with D tentatively TRBD1 (6 bases). The ends were cut back, 1 base at V and 7 bases at J, with 9 bases in the middle. Germline V gene data show CDR1 as SGHRS and CDR2 as YFSETQ. This CDR3 is 13 amino acids long. The CDR3 sequence is CASSLWTENEQFF. In DNA, the CDR3 is TGCGCCAGCAGCTTGTGGACAGAAAATGAGCAGTTCTTC.

The chain uses TRBV9 and TRBJ1-2; unclear D gene. Looked up from germline, CDR1 is SGDLS and CDR2 is YYNGEE. This CDR3 contains 14 residues. The germline V and J ends were trimmed by 3 bases and 4 bases, with 13 bases remaining between them. The CDR3 DNA follows: TGTGCCAGCAGCGCGCTCGGGGTTGGCTATGGCTACACCTTC. Translation: CASSALGVGYGYTF.

The chain combines TRBV11-1 with TRBJ2-3, with D possibly being TRBD1 (6 bases). The CDR3 is made up of 13 amino acids. V lost 3 bases and J lost 5, with 9 bases in between. CDR1 is SGHAT, CDR2 FQDESV, per germline (reference sequence). The CDR3 nucleotides read TGTGCCAGCAGCTTTGGGGGCGGAGATACGCAGTATTTT. This translates into CASSFGGGDTQYF. Combining the CDR3 with reference TRBV11-1 and TRBJ2-3 gives the whole variable domain EAEVAQSPRYKITEKSQAVAFWCDPISGHATLYWYRQILGQGPELLVQFQDESVVDDSQLPKDRFSAERLKGVDSTLKIQPAELGDSAMYLCASSFGGGDTQYFGPGTRLTVL.

This rearrangement joins TRBV10-2 to TRBJ2-7; D may be TRBD2 (5 bases). CDR3 length: 13 amino acids. The germline CDR1 and CDR2 sequences are WSHSY and SAAADI. Trimming removed 4 bases from V and 3 bases from J, with 10 bases in between. The CDR3 reads CASSGEGSYEQYF. Here the CDR3 DNA reads TGCGCCAGCAGTGGCGAGGGAAGCTACGAGCAGTACTTC.

This sequence joins TRBV7-9 and TRBJ2-1, with a weak D call TRBD1 (6 bases). The CDR3 sequence is 19 residues long. V was pared by 2 bases and J by 2 bases, with 22 bases between. Germline V gene lookup returns CDR1 SEHNR and CDR2 FQNEAQ (reference sequence). CDR3 in amino acids: CASSLLEMTARTAYNEQFF. The DNA of the CDR3 is TGTGCCAGCAGCTTACTCGAGATGACCGCCAGGACAGCCTACAATGAGCAGTTCTTC. Drawing the rest from reference TRBV7-9 and TRBJ2-1, the complete variable domain is DTGVSQNPRHKITKRGQNVTFRCDPISEHNRLYWYRQTLGQGPEFLTYFQNEAQLEKSRLLSDRFSAERPKGSFSTLEIQRTEQGDSAMYLCASSLLEMTARTAYNEQFFGPGTRLTVL.

The CDR3 DNA follows: TGTGCCACCAGCAGATGGGGGCTCAATGAGCAGTTCTTC. Its protein product is CATSRWGLNEQFF. V and J are TRBV15 and TRBJ2-1; maybe TRBD1 (6 bases). Trimming took off 2 bases at V and 6 bases at J, with 8 bases between the two ends. This CDR3 is 13 amino acids long. Germline CDR1 is LNHNV and CDR2 is YYDKDF (reference sequence).

J is TRBJ2-7 and V is TRBV29-1, with no clear D. The V end lost 4 bases, the J end lost 0 bases, and 13 bases lay between the germline ends. This CDR3 has 14 amino acids. From germline, CDR1 is SQVTM and CDR2 ANQGSEA. DNA of the CDR3: TGCAGCGTTGCGCGGCACCCCAGCTCCTACGAGCAGTACTTC. Amino acids: CSVARHPSSYEQYF.

In its sample, this clone was seen once. The gene calls are TRBV3-1 (or the pseudogene TRBV3-2) and TRBJ2-1, with D perhaps TRBD2 (5 bases). The V gene's germline CDR1 is LGHDT and CDR2 YNNKEL (reference sequence). The CDR3 spans 13 residues. V was trimmed by 4 bases and J by 15 bases, leaving 19 bases between them. This chain's CDR3 is CASSRLGELAPFF. The CDR3 DNA follows: TGTGCCAGCAGCCGTTTAGGAGAGCTAGCACCGTTCTTC.

CDR3 in amino acids: CASSSGTSGGYNEQFF. The CDR3 DNA follows: TGTGCCAGCAGTTCTGGGACTAGCGGAGGCTACAATGAGCAGTTCTTC. The chain carries TRBV2 and TRBJ2-1, with TRBD2 identical over 11 bases. Trimming took 5 bases from V and 3 from J; bases not matched to a gene: 6. Per germline, CDR1 SNHLY and CDR2 FYNNEI. The CDR3 runs 16 residues.

The V gene is TRBV19, the J gene TRBJ1-1, with TRBD1 as a possible D gene (5 bases). Germline CDR1 reads LNHDA; CDR2 reads SQIVND (reference sequence). Trimming removed 3 bases at V and 9 bases at J, with 14 bases between. The CDR3 consists of 13 residues. In DNA form, the CDR3 reads TGTGCCAGTAGTATCCAGGGTGTCGTCCAAGCTTTCTTT. Its protein product is CASSIQGVVQAFF.

The CDR3, as DNA: TGTGCCACCAGTGATTTGGGCCCAAGCACAGATACGCAGTATTTT. It yields the protein CATSDLGPSTDTQYF. The chain employs TRBV24-1 and TRBJ2-3, with no clear D. Germline V gene data show CDR1 as KGHDR and CDR2 as SFDVKD. Deletions cut 0 bases from V and 0 bases from J, with 6 bases between. This CDR3 comprises 15 residues.

V gene TRBV7-9 combines with J gene TRBJ2-3; 11 bases fit TRBD2. CDR3 size: 15 residues. Germline CDR1 reads SEHNR; CDR2 reads FQNEAQ (reference sequence). V lost 5 bases, J lost 3 bases, and 4 bases stayed unmatched. In DNA form, the CDR3 reads TGTGCCAGCAGCAAACTAGCGGGAGCGACAGATACGCAGTATTTT. It codes for CASSKLAGATDTQYF.

This sequence joins TRBV15 and TRBJ2-3, with 10 bases that match TRBD1. The CDR3 loop spans 17 amino acids. With V trimmed by 0 bases and J by 1 base, 4 bases remained unmatched. Germline CDR1 is LNHNV and CDR2 is YYDKDF (reference sequence). CDR3 loop: CATSRDLGTGGTDTQYF. DNA of the CDR3: TGTGCCACCAGCAGAGATCTCGGGACAGGGGGCACAGATACGCAGTATTTT. Complete variable domain (other parts from reference TRBV15 and TRBJ2-3): DAMVIQNPRYQVTQFGKPVTLSCSQTLNHNVMYWYQQKSSQAPKLLFHYYDKDFNNEADTPDNFQSRRPNTSFCFLDIRSPGLGDTAMYLCATSRDLGTGGTDTQYFGPGTRLTVL.

The chain combines TRBV4-1 with TRBJ1-2; 9 bases map to TRBD1. Germline-derived CDR1 and CDR2 are MGHRA and YSYEKL. The junction had 3 bases not matched to a gene; V was cut back by 0 bases and J by 4 bases. This CDR3 has 15 amino acids. Here the CDR3 DNA reads TGCGCCAGCAGCCAAGAAACAGGGGGCGCCTATGGCTACACCTTC. This translates into CASSQETGGAYGYTF.